This is a list of T cell receptor beta chains from one sample in a study of human T cells and chemical hapten exposure. TCRdb recomputed calls from the RACE reads with MiXCR, one row per CDR3 protein. The sample lists about 80,000 distinct CDR3 sequences, less than 15% seen once, with 4% to 6% in the top ten. The specimen comprised whole blood, sampled in connection with sensitization to the hapten diphenylcyclopropenone (DPC). These receptors all come from a woman in her forties or fifties with alopecia areata. Some clones in this sample may be carry-over from other donors' samples. Both conserved end residues are part of each CDR3. A D gene is named only where the DNA matches it firmly. Expanded clones are given a class, and other clones once, few, many or no size at all.

j_gene: TRBJ1-2; abundance: few; v_gene: TRBV20-1; d_gene: NA; CDR3aa: CSARDSGFIGYTF; CDR3nt: TGCAGTGCTAGAGATAGTGGGTTTATAGGCTACACCTTC
j_gene: TRBJ1-6; abundance: few; v_gene: TRBV6-6; d_gene: NA; CDR3aa: CASSSSSGNSPLHF; CDR3nt: TGTGCCAGCAGTTCTTCTTCGGGGAATTCACCCCTCCACTTT
j_gene: TRBJ2-7; abundance: many; v_gene: TRBV7-9; d_gene: TRBD2; CDR3aa: CASRDWREGYEQYF; CDR3nt: TGTGCCAGCAGGGACTGGCGGGAGGGGTACGAGCAGTACTTC
j_gene: TRBJ2-5; abundance: NA; v_gene: TRBV15; d_gene: TRBD2; CDR3aa: CATSRTYSSGPQETQYF; CDR3nt: TGTGCCACCAGCAGAACATACAGTAGCGGGCCCCAAGAGACCCAGTACTTC
j_gene: TRBJ2-5; abundance: NA; v_gene: TRBV9; d_gene: NA; CDR3aa: CASSPLAGEETQYF; CDR3nt: TGTGCCAGCAGCCCCTTGGCTGGGGAGGAGACCCAGTACTTC
j_gene: TRBJ1-1; abundance: NA; v_gene: TRBV29-1; d_gene: TRBD1; CDR3aa: CSVRTGGDTEAFF; CDR3nt: TGCAGCGTACGGACAGGGGGAGACACTGAAGCTTTCTTT
j_gene: TRBJ1-1; abundance: many; v_gene: TRBV7-8; d_gene: NA; CDR3aa: CASSLASLGGGTEAFF; CDR3nt: TGTGCCAGCAGCTTAGCCTCACTCGGGGGCGGCACTGAAGCTTTCTTT
j_gene: TRBJ2-7; abundance: few; v_gene: TRBV6-6; d_gene: NA; CDR3aa: CASSSLGGYEQYF; CDR3nt: TGTGCCAGCAGTTCCCTGGGGGGCTACGAGCAGTACTTC
j_gene: TRBJ1-3; abundance: many; v_gene: TRBV4-1; d_gene: NA; CDR3aa: CASSQGIARGLSGNTIYF; CDR3nt: TGCGCCAGCAGCCAAGGCATTGCGAGGGGCCTCTCTGGAAACACCATATATTTT
j_gene: TRBJ2-4; abundance: many; v_gene: TRBV29-1; d_gene: NA; CDR3aa: CSVGISENIQYF; CDR3nt: TGCAGCGTTGGAATTAGCGAAAACATTCAGTACTTC
j_gene: TRBJ2-6; abundance: NA; v_gene: TRBV20-1; d_gene: NA; CDR3aa: CSARAYLNSNSGANVLTF; CDR3nt: TGCAGTGCTAGAGCGTACCTGAACTCAAACTCTGGGGCCAACGTCCTGACTTTC
j_gene: TRBJ1-2; abundance: NA; v_gene: TRBV7-3; d_gene: NA; CDR3aa: CASQGWTNYGYTF; CDR3nt: TGTGCCAGCCAAGGGTGGACTAACTATGGCTACACCTTC
j_gene: TRBJ2-7; abundance: NA; v_gene: TRBV9; d_gene: TRBD1; CDR3aa: CASSVGTGSSYEQYF; CDR3nt: TGTGCCAGCAGCGTCGGGACAGGGAGCTCCTACGAGCAGTACTTC
j_gene: TRBJ2-1; abundance: many; v_gene: TRBV5-1; d_gene: TRBD2; CDR3aa: CASSLVAGNLEQFF; CDR3nt: TGCGCCAGCAGCTTGGTAGCGGGAAATCTTGAGCAGTTCTTC
j_gene: TRBJ2-3; abundance: few; v_gene: TRBV20-1; d_gene: NA; CDR3aa: CSATRASATDTQYF; CDR3nt: TGCAGTGCTACGAGGGCTAGCGCCACAGATACGCAGTATTTT
j_gene: TRBJ2-7; abundance: many; v_gene: TRBV12-3/TRBV12-4; d_gene: NA; CDR3aa: CASSQGYYEQYF; CDR3nt: TGTGCCAGCTCCCAGGGTTACTACGAGCAGTACTTC
j_gene: TRBJ2-7; abundance: few; v_gene: TRBV4-3; d_gene: NA; CDR3aa: CASSQRTGGGSSYEQYF; CDR3nt: TGCGCCAGCAGCCAGCGGACCGGGGGAGGAAGCTCCTACGAGCAGTACTTC
j_gene: TRBJ2-1; abundance: few; v_gene: TRBV5-1; d_gene: NA; CDR3aa: CASSWADSGEQFF; CDR3nt: TGCGCCAGCAGCTGGGCGGACTCTGGTGAGCAGTTCTTC
j_gene: TRBJ2-3; abundance: NA; v_gene: TRBV11-2; d_gene: NA; CDR3aa: CASSLASSDTQYF; CDR3nt: TGTGCCAGCAGCTTGGCGAGTTCCGATACGCAGTATTTT
j_gene: TRBJ2-7; abundance: once; v_gene: TRBV7-9; d_gene: NA; CDR3aa: CASTREIPPYEQYF; CDR3nt: TGTGCCAGCACTAGGGAGATACCTCCCTACGAGCAGTACTTC
j_gene: TRBJ2-7; abundance: few; v_gene: TRBV29-1; d_gene: NA; CDR3aa: CSVVTIGAAYEQYF; CDR3nt: TGCAGCGTTGTAACCATAGGGGCAGCCTACGAGCAGTACTTC
j_gene: TRBJ2-1; abundance: NA; v_gene: TRBV12-3/TRBV12-4; d_gene: NA; CDR3aa: CASSLAAEMPYNEQFF; CDR3nt: TGTGCCAGCAGCCTCGCGGCCGAGATGCCCTACAATGAGCAGTTCTTC
j_gene: TRBJ2-1; abundance: NA; v_gene: TRBV6-2/TRBV6-3; d_gene: NA; CDR3aa: CASSTGISYNEQFF; CDR3nt: TGTGCCAGCAGTACCGGGATCTCCTACAATGAGCAGTTCTTC
j_gene: TRBJ2-5; abundance: NA; v_gene: TRBV7-6; d_gene: NA; CDR3aa: CASSLVSGGQETQYF; CDR3nt: TGTGCCAGCAGCTTAGTTAGCGGCGGGCAAGAGACCCAGTACTTC
j_gene: TRBJ2-3; abundance: many; v_gene: TRBV14; d_gene: TRBD2; CDR3aa: CASSWTSGSLSTQYF; CDR3nt: TGTGCCAGCAGCTGGACTAGCGGGAGTCTAAGTACGCAGTATTTT
j_gene: TRBJ1-2; abundance: many; v_gene: TRBV10-3; d_gene: NA; CDR3aa: CAISEEPTTYGYTF; CDR3nt: TGTGCCATCAGCGAAGAACCTACCACGTACGGCTACACCTTC
j_gene: TRBJ2-7; abundance: few; v_gene: TRBV20-1; d_gene: TRBD2; CDR3aa: CSASAGGLYF; CDR3nt: TGCAGTGCTTCGGCGGGAGGCCTGTACTTC
j_gene: TRBJ2-5; abundance: NA; v_gene: TRBV3-1; d_gene: NA; CDR3aa: CASSQDWARQETQYF; CDR3nt: TGTGCCAGCAGCCAAGATTGGGCTAGGCAAGAGACCCAGTACTTC
j_gene: TRBJ2-1; abundance: NA; v_gene: TRBV29-1; d_gene: NA; CDR3aa: CSARENEQFF; CDR3nt: TGCAGCGCTCGGGAGAATGAGCAGTTCTTC
j_gene: TRBJ2-2; abundance: few; v_gene: TRBV11-2; d_gene: NA; CDR3aa: CASSLERDTGELFF; CDR3nt: TGTGCCAGCAGCTTAGAGCGGGACACCGGGGAGCTGTTTTTT
j_gene: TRBJ1-3; abundance: NA; v_gene: TRBV7-2; d_gene: TRBD1; CDR3aa: CASSFGTAGNTIYF; CDR3nt: TGTGCCAGCAGCTTTGGGACAGCTGGAAACACCATATATTTT